The source of this T cell receptor beta chain is a study of blood T cells in healthy people across ages. The use of a sample-barcoded 5' primer and a J-beta primer mix characterized a second PCR of roughly 7 to 12 cycles. From the 5' RACE reads, TCRdb called clonotypes with MiXCR, one entry per CDR3 protein. The table has some 560,000 distinct CDR3 sequences, about 26% seen once; the top ten hold 3% to 4.5%. The J segment lost 3 bases and the V segment lost 5 bases, leaving 7 bases of the junction unmatched. The CDR3 has 14 amino acids. From germline, CDR1 is DFQATT and CDR2 SNEGSKA (reference sequence). The same sample was also used in a study of T cells of mothers and their children.

The genes are TRBV20-1 and TRBJ2-1, with 7 bases that match TRBD2. Sequenced material: blood. This TCR derives from a boy aged 2 to 10 in good health. CDR3 residues: CSAESGDNYNEQFF. The CDR3 bases are TGCAGTGCTGAGAGCGGGGATAACTACAATGAGCAGTTCTTC.